This entry describes one T cell receptor beta chain. Its target is not known. Method: immunoSEQ multiplex PCR; TCRdb's copy keeps in-frame clones and lacks some. The data contain about 90,000 clones, roughly 93% of them singletons. The sample originates from a study of Tregs in tolerant kidney transplant recipients. Study-wide results and limits: Findings come from small patient numbers and require larger validation.

In germline, CDR1 is SGHVS, CDR2 FNYEAQ. The CDR3 spans 13 residues. Trimming shortened V by 1 base and J by 6 bases, and 10 bases separated the two germline ends. Related graft donors supplied nonmyeloablative bone marrow transplants, and mixed chimerism was transient. Thawed PBMCs were FACS-sorted into unstimulated CD4+CD25+CD127- regulatory T cells, CD4+CD25- non-regulatory cells, CD4 and CD8 cells. This clonotype was sampled from a human patient who received a combined kidney and bone marrow transplant. Some of the T cells may derive from the graft donor. Specimen: CD4+ T cells from blood (PBMCs), collected 12 months after the transplant. The genes are TRBV7-6 and TRBJ2-7, with D perhaps matching TRBD2 (5 bases). CDR3 protein: CASSLDEGSEQYF. CDR3 in DNA: TGTGCCAGCAGCTTAGATGAAGGGAGCGAGCAGTACTTC. Complete variable domain (other parts from reference TRBV7-6 and TRBJ2-7): GAGVSQSPRYKVTKRGQDVALRCDPISGHVSLYWYRQALGQGPEFLTYFNYEAQQDKSGLPNDRFSAERPEGSISTLTIQRTEQRDSAMYRCASSLDEGSEQYFGPGTRLTVT.